The clone carrying this T cell receptor (beta chain) was detected only a few times. No antigen is known for it. Original data processing: Large patient CD8+ clones, those above 1%, rarely matched published virus-specific TCRB sequences. Only in-frame clones appear in the TCRdb table, and some are missing; sequencing was by immunoSEQ multiplex PCR. V, J and clone size are taken as reported in that table, and D and trimming were inferred from the DNA itself. The sample consists of 13,000 to 15,000 clones, roughly 82% of them appearing once. Germline CDR1 reads SEHNR; CDR2 reads FQNEAQ (reference sequence). The CDR3 has 13 amino acids. V dropped 1 base and J dropped 3 bases, with 6 bases sitting between them. The data were obtained in a study of somatic mutations in cytotoxic T cells in rheumatoid arthritis. Study-wide results and limits: Antigen specificity of the expanded CD8+ clones was not determined. It was in rheumatoid arthritis patients, but not in healthy controls, that CD8+ clonality increased with age.

Each population, CD4+ and CD8+ cells, was isolated by positive magnetic bead selection and checked for purity by flow cytometry. Material: CD8+ T cells sorted from blood. The rearrangement uses TRBV7-9 and TRBJ1-1; unclear D gene. This receptor was obtained from an adult with rheumatoid arthritis. Here the CDR3 DNA reads TGTGCCAGCAGCTTAGTGATGGACACTGAAGCTTTCTTT. Translation gives CASSLVMDTEAFF.